This T cell receptor beta chain was recovered during a study of OX40 agonist ivuxolimab in advanced cancers. About the study: Treatment received earlier with anti-PD-1, anti-PD-L1 or anti-CTLA-4 agents was allowed, and approximately 40% had some. Patients achieving partial responses numbered three: one hepatocellular carcinoma case and two cutaneous melanoma cases. Broader study findings: Partial responders at 0.1-3.0 mg/kg showed near-lowest clonal expansion.

The CDR3 contains 13 residues. V dropped 4 bases and J dropped 11; count of bases not matched to a gene: 8. Germline CDR1 reads MNHEY; CDR2 reads SMNVEV (reference sequence). The data were produced by immunoSEQ multiplex PCR, yet TCRdb's version contains in-frame clones alone and is incomplete. The sample has nearly 110,000 clones; about nine tenths are singletons. Comments on this clone: What it binds is not known.

Source: CD4+ or CD8+ T cells sorted from blood, taken in a trial of the OX40 agonist ivuxolimab. This TCR derives from an adult with an advanced solid tumor such as melanoma, head and neck, liver or kidney cancer. The V and J genes are TRBV27 and TRBJ1-1; 9 bases match TRBD1. CDR3 coding DNA: TGTGCCAGCAGTTCGAACCGGGACAGGGAGGCTTTCTTT. This encodes CASSSNRDREAFF.